This T cell receptor beta chain was captured by sequencing in a study of a mutant IDH1 vaccine in newly diagnosed glioma. Study at large: With temozolomide cycles, or 4-6 weeks after radiotherapy alone, vaccination was started.

Sequenced by immunoSEQ multiplex PCR; TCRdb stores in-frame clones only, minus some. Among over 30,000 clones listed, approximately 92% were seen once. Remarks on this clone: As yet, its antigen is unknown.

Time point denoted: week 47, end of study. Every vaccine dose comprised 300 ug of mutant IDH1 20-mer peptide plus topical imiquimod. Germline values: CDR1 MRHNA, CDR2 SNTAGT. The CDR3 consists of 14 residues. V shed 3 bases and J shed 9 bases, with 15 bases lying between them. This specimen was PBMCs, taken from a glioma patient whose treatment included an IDH1 peptide vaccine. The chain combines TRBV6-4 with TRBJ2-1, with a weak D call TRBD1 (5 bases). The receptor's source is a middle-aged woman with glioma. The CDR3 region is CASSEAGWGGEQFF. The DNA for the CDR3 is TGTGCCAGCAGTGAAGCAGGGTGGGGTGGTGAGCAGTTCTTC.